Each of the 32 T cell receptor beta chains below was sequenced from the same sample in a study of response to subunit inactivated influenza vaccine. TCRdb used MiXCR to reprocess the RT-PCR reads, holding one entry per CDR3 protein. The top ten clones hold about 11% of a sample with some 180,000 distinct CDR3 sequences, 9.2% of them seen once. Sequences were derived from non-naive T cells sorted from PBMCs, sampled on the day of vaccination. The receptors were sampled from a man over 45 who received an inactivated influenza vaccine.

This clonotype was observed a handful of times. This chain joins TRBV11-2 and TRBJ2-7; 11 bases are shared with TRBD2. The CDR3 is 13 residues long. Germline V lookup: CDR1 SGHAT, CDR2 FQNNGV. V was pared by 3 bases and J by 6 bases, with 1 base of the junction left unmatched. The CDR3 DNA reads TGTGCCAGCAGCTTTGGACTAGCGGGCGAGCAGTACTTC. It encodes CASSFGLAGEQYF.

The rearrangement joins TRBV20-1 to TRBJ2-7; tentative D call: TRBD1 (5 bases). The CDR3 has 13 amino acids. CDR1 and CDR2 (germline): DFQATT, SNEGSKA (reference sequence). Trimming removed 3 bases at V and 6 bases at J, with 15 bases between. CDR3 sequence: CSARSRERVEQYF. CDR3 nucleotide sequence: TGCAGTGCTAGGTCCAGGGAACGGGTCGAGCAGTACTTC.

This clonotype has only a few counts. The V and J genes are TRBV7-2 and TRBJ2-5; D remains unclear. V lost 5 bases and J lost 5, with 15 bases in between. Looked up from germline, CDR1 is SGHTA and CDR2 is FQGNSA. This CDR3 is 14 amino acids long. The CDR3 DNA reads TGTGCCAGCAGCCGCCCTGGGGTGGCGGAGACCCAGTACTTC. Amino acid sequence: CASSRPGVAETQYF.

This clonotype was seen only a few times. This chain joins TRBV7-8 and TRBJ2-1; 9 bases map to TRBD2. This CDR3 spans 15 amino acids. Germline V gives CDR1 SGHVS, CDR2 FQNEAQ. The J segment lost 9 bases and the V segment lost 1 base, leaving 7 bases of the junction unmatched. CDR3 in amino acids: CASSLVGGGGSEQFF. In DNA, the CDR3 is TGTGCCAGCAGCTTAGTCGGCGGGGGGGGAAGTGAGCAGTTCTTC.

V gene TRBV24-1 combines with J gene TRBJ2-1; D may be TRBD1 or TRBD2 (6 bases each). In germline, CDR1 is KGHDR, CDR2 SFDVKD. Trimming stripped 4 bases from V and 2 bases from J, with 8 bases between. The CDR3 has 14 residues. CDR3 sequence reads: CATSEGGPYNEQFF. As DNA, the CDR3 is TGTGCCACCAGTGAAGGGGGGCCCTACAATGAGCAGTTCTTC.

This clonotype occurred a few times. The rearrangement links TRBV20-1 to TRBJ1-1; TRBD1 is a possible D gene (5 bases). This CDR3 is built from 16 residues. The ends were cut back, 5 bases at V and 1 base at J, with 20 bases in the middle. Germline V gene lookup returns CDR1 DFQATT and CDR2 SNEGSKA (reference sequence). This CDR3 reads CSAPPTFSQGNTEAFF. DNA for the CDR3: TGCAGTGCTCCCCCTACTTTCTCTCAGGGGAACACTGAAGCTTTCTTT.

This sequence joins TRBV11-2 and TRBJ2-5; the D gene is possibly TRBD2 (5 bases). CDR1 SGHAT and CDR2 FQNNGV come from the germline V gene. This CDR3 region has 15 residues. The V end was cut by 4 bases, the J end by 7 bases, with 19 bases between. In DNA form, the CDR3 reads TGTGCCAGCAGCTCCCCCCGCTTTAGTGGAGGGACCCAGTACTTC. Amino acids: CASSSPRFSGGTQYF. Full variable domain (outside the CDR3, taken from reference TRBV11-2 and TRBJ2-5): EAGVAQSPRYKIIEKRQSVAFWCNPISGHATLYWYQQILGQGPKLLIQFQNNGVVDDSQLPKDRFSAERLKGVDSTLKIQPAKLEDSAVYLCASSSPRFSGGTQYFGPGTRLLVL.

The chain joins TRBV19 to TRBJ1-5; 8 bases fit TRBD1. There are 16 residues in the CDR3. The germline V gene has CDR1 LNHDA and CDR2 SQIVND (reference sequence). Trimming removed 5 bases from V and 7 bases from J; junction bases left unmatched: 13. The CDR3 DNA reads TGTGCCAGTAGTGATCGACGACAGGGGAATAGACAGCCCCAGCATTTT. It codes for CASSDRRQGNRQPQHF.

This clonotype was found a few times. The chain is built from TRBV7-9 and TRBJ1-4, with D tentatively TRBD1 (5 bases). CDR3 length: 14 amino acids. The V gene's germline CDR1 is SEHNR and CDR2 FQNEAQ (reference sequence). Trimming stripped 5 bases from V and 7 bases from J, with 14 bases between. CDR3 coding DNA: TGTGCCAGCAGCCCCATGGGGGTCGGTGAAAAACTGTTTTTT. Translating gives CASSPMGVGEKLFF.

A few counts support this clonotype. The chain couples TRBV6-1 to TRBJ1-6, with 8 bases matching TRBD1. CDR3 size: 15 residues. From germline, CDR1 is MNHNS and CDR2 SASEGT. Trimming cost V 5 bases and J 9 bases; bases outside gene matches: 9. In nucleotides, the CDR3 is TGTGCCAGCAGTCCCCGGGACAGGTCTTCTTCACCCCTCCACTTT. Protein sequence: CASSPRDRSSSPLHF.

The J gene is TRBJ2-1, the V gene TRBV20-1; 7 bases align to TRBD2. Germline-derived CDR1 and CDR2 are DFQATT and SNEGSKA (reference sequence). J gave up 5 bases and V 2 bases, and 0 bases lay outside the gene matches. The CDR3 spans 12 residues. CDR3 in DNA: TGCAGTGCTAGACGGGAGGACAATGAGCAGTTCTTC. Protein product: CSARREDNEQFF.

This clonotype showed up many times. This CDR3 is CASSSGTSGGADTQYF. CDR3 sequence (DNA): TGCGCCAGCAGCTCCGGGACTAGCGGGGGGGCAGATACGCAGTATTTT. This chain links TRBV5-1 with TRBJ2-3, with 16 bases identical to TRBD2. Looked up from germline, CDR1 is SGHRS and CDR2 is YFSETQ. Unmatched junction bases numbered 2, after V lost 3 bases and J lost 4 bases. The CDR3 runs 16 residues.

The sample holds a few counts of this clonotype. The genes are TRBV11-2 and TRBJ1-5; D is ambiguous. Trimming stripped 0 bases from V and 6 bases from J, with 6 bases between. This CDR3 is built from 13 residues. Germline lookup yields CDR1 SGHAT and CDR2 FQNNGV. CDR3 protein: CASSLDRSQPQHF. The CDR3 DNA reads as TGTGCCAGCAGCTTAGATCGTAGTCAGCCCCAGCATTTT. The full variable domain, completed using reference TRBV11-2 and TRBJ1-5, is EAGVAQSPRYKIIEKRQSVAFWCNPISGHATLYWYQQILGQGPKLLIQFQNNGVVDDSQLPKDRFSAERLKGVDSTLKIQPAKLEDSAVYLCASSLDRSQPQHFGDGTRLSIL.

This clonotype was counted at least ten times. DNA of the CDR3: TGTGCCAGCAGCCCTCCGGGGGGAGACACTGAAGCTTTCTTT. It specifies CASSPPGGDTEAFF. The chain has TRBV11-2 and TRBJ1-1; D perhaps matches TRBD1 (5 bases). The germline gives CDR1 SGHAT, CDR2 FQNNGV. Trimming pared 5 bases from V and 3 bases from J, leaving 13 bases between. The CDR3 consists of 14 residues.

This clonotype was detected only a few times. V is TRBV6-1 and J is TRBJ1-6; TRBD1 aligns across 8 bases. The junction had 14 bases not matched to a gene; V was cut back by 11 bases and J by 8 bases. This CDR3 is 15 amino acids long. Germline CDR1 and CDR2: MNHNS and SASEGT. CDR3 loop: CAGNDRDRRHSPLHF. The CDR3 DNA reads as TGTGCCGGAAATGACCGGGACAGGAGACATTCACCCCTCCACTTT.

This clonotype has just a few counts. The V gene is TRBV10-3, the J gene TRBJ1-1, with D hard to call. The CDR3 spans 12 residues. CDR1 and CDR2 from the germline V gene are ENHRY and SYGVKD. V was pared by 6 bases and J by 3 bases, with 8 bases between. The CDR3 sequence: CAISWSDTEAFF. The DNA for the CDR3 is TGTGCCATCAGCTGGTCGGACACTGAAGCTTTCTTT.

Only a few counts were recorded for this clonotype. The V gene is TRBV4-2, the J gene TRBJ1-3; no firm D call. Germline CDR1 LGHNA, CDR2 YNFKEQ. Trimming shortened V by 0 bases and J by 0 bases, and 6 bases separated the two germline ends. This CDR3 region has 15 residues. The CDR3 DNA reads as TGTGCCAGCAGCCAAGATTCACTCTCTGGAAACACCATATATTTT. It specifies CASSQDSLSGNTIYF.

This clonotype was detected ten times or more. The chain carries TRBV5-1 and TRBJ2-1, with D possibly matching TRBD2 (7 bases). The germline V and J ends were trimmed by 4 bases and 5 bases, with 16 bases remaining between them. CDR3 length equals 15 residues. CDR1 SGHRS and CDR2 YFSETQ come from the germline V gene. As DNA, the CDR3 is TGCGCCAGCAGCCTTGGGGGGGCGCTCCACAATGAGCAGTTCTTC. As protein: CASSLGGALHNEQFF. Full variable domain (remainder filled in from reference TRBV5-1 and TRBJ2-1): KAGVTQTPRYLIKTRGQQVTLSCSPISGHRSVSWYQQTPGQGLQFLFEYFSETQRNKGNFPGRFSGRQFSNSRSEMNVSTLELGDSALYLCASSLGGALHNEQFFGPGTRLTVL.

This clonotype occurred a few times. The chain joins TRBV2 to TRBJ2-1, with D unresolved. CDR1 and CDR2 from the germline V gene are SNHLY and FYNNEI. Trimming shortened V by 6 bases and J by 7 bases, and 10 bases separated the two germline ends. This CDR3 is built from 12 residues. The CDR3 DNA is TGTGCCAGCAGCTTCACAAGAAATGAGCAGTTCTTC. Amino acids: CASSFTRNEQFF.

CDR3 in amino acids: CASSPGRGRWEQYF. DNA of the CDR3: TGTGCCAGCAGCCCGGGGAGGGGGCGGTGGGAGCAGTACTTC. This chain joins TRBV2 and TRBJ2-7; D possibly uses TRBD1 or TRBD2 (7 bases each). The CDR3 length is 14 residues. CDR1 and CDR2 (germline): SNHLY, FYNNEI. Deletions cut 6 bases from V and 7 bases from J, with 19 bases between.

This clonotype has ten or more counts. The V call is TRBV12-3 or TRBV12-4, the J call TRBJ1-3; D ambiguous. The germline V and J ends were trimmed by 6 bases and 0 bases, with 6 bases remaining between them. The CDR3 runs to 13 residues. The DNA of the CDR3 is TGTGCCAGCAGGGACTTCTCTGGAAACACCATATATTTT. This encodes CASRDFSGNTIYF.

The gene calls are TRBV4-1 and TRBJ1-1; TRBD1 aligns across 8 bases. The J segment lost 7 bases and the V segment lost 4 bases, leaving 5 bases of the junction unmatched. Per the germline V gene, CDR1 is MGHRA and CDR2 is YSYEKL. This CDR3 comprises 13 residues. CDR3 loop: CASSPGGLVEAFF. The CDR3 DNA follows: TGCGCCAGCAGCCCAGGGGGCTTGGTTGAAGCTTTCTTT.

The rearrangement uses TRBV6-2 or TRBV6-3 and TRBJ2-1, with no clear D. Germline assignment: CDR1 MNHEY and CDR2 SVGEGT. Trimming shortened V by 5 bases and J by 7 bases, and 12 bases separated the two germline ends. The CDR3 is 13 amino acids. In DNA, the CDR3 is TGTGCCAGCAGTGCCGTTCTTGGGAATGAGCAGTTCTTC. This encodes CASSAVLGNEQFF.

At least ten counts were recorded for this clonotype. Here the CDR3 reads CATSSRGLGNEKLFF. CDR3 DNA sequence: TGTGCCACCAGCAGTCGGGGGCTGGGTAATGAAAAACTGTTTTTT. The chain employs TRBV15 and TRBJ1-4, with D perhaps TRBD1 (6 bases). The CDR3 is 15 residues long. Trimming cost V 3 bases and J 4 bases, with 12 bases left between them. Germline values: CDR1 LNHNV, CDR2 YYDKDF (reference sequence). Using reference TRBV15 and TRBJ1-4 for the parts outside the CDR3, the full variable domain is DAMVIQNPRYQVTQFGKPVTLSCSQTLNHNVMYWYQQKSSQAPKLLFHYYDKDFNNEADTPDNFQSRRPNTSFCFLDIRSPGLGDTAMYLCATSSRGLGNEKLFFGSGTQLSVL.

In its sample, this clonotype was seen a few times. The rearrangement links TRBV20-1 to TRBJ2-3; no clear D gene. V dropped 0 bases and J dropped 2 bases, with 12 bases sitting between them. Germline V lookup: CDR1 DFQATT, CDR2 SNEGSKA (reference sequence). CDR3 size: 15 residues. CDR3 residues: CSARDRYRSTDTQYF. The DNA for the CDR3 is TGCAGTGCTAGAGATCGGTACAGATCCACAGATACGCAGTATTTT.

This chain joins TRBV9 and TRBJ1-1, with D maybe TRBD1 (6 bases). The CDR3 is 14 residues long. V lost 2 bases and J lost 1, with 9 bases in between. Germline V lookup: CDR1 SGDLS, CDR2 YYNGEE. The CDR3 DNA is TGTGCCAGCAGCGTGGGGGGGCGGAACACTGAAGCTTTCTTT. This sequence encodes CASSVGGRNTEAFF.

A few counts support this clonotype. The J gene is TRBJ2-3, the V gene TRBV6-1, with unresolved D. The CDR3 loop spans 17 amino acids. The germline CDR1 and CDR2 sequences are MNHNS and SASEGT. With 3 bases removed from V and 4 bases from J, the gap between germline ends came to 20 bases. DNA of the CDR3: TGTGCCAGCAGTGAGATGGACCCAAGGCTCCTCGCAGATACGCAGTATTTT. Encoded protein: CASSEMDPRLLADTQYF.

The chain is built from TRBV7-3 and TRBJ2-2, with a possible D match to TRBD2 (6 bases). Germline lookup yields CDR1 SGHTA and CDR2 FQGTGA. Deletions cut 5 bases from V and 6 bases from J, with 19 bases between. The CDR3 consists of 16 residues. CDR3 residues: CASSIAGVGEAGELFF. DNA of the CDR3: TGTGCCAGCAGCATTGCAGGAGTTGGGGAGGCCGGGGAGCTGTTTTTT.

In this sample, this clonotype turned up many times. The V gene is TRBV10-3, the J gene TRBJ2-3, with D unresolved. There are 16 residues in the CDR3. Trimming left V 0 bases short and J 2 bases short, with 12 bases between. The germline gives CDR1 ENHRY, CDR2 SYGVKD. The CDR3: CAISESVTQHTDTQYF. The CDR3 DNA sequence: TGTGCCATCAGTGAGTCGGTAACCCAGCACACAGATACGCAGTATTTT.

The rearrangement joins TRBV30 to TRBJ1-5; TRBD1 agrees at 7 bases. With 3 bases clipped from V and 0 bases from J, the junction kept 17 bases outside the gene matches. Germline lookup yields CDR1 GTSNPN and CDR2 SVGIG (reference sequence). CDR3 length equals 19 residues. For the CDR3, the DNA is TGTGCCTGGAGCCCCCCTCGGGGGGAGGACAGGACTAGCAATCAGCCCCAGCATTTT. Translating it yields CAWSPPRGEDRTSNQPQHF.

As regards this clonotype: One end of the junction varies from germline; a read error may be responsible. This rearrangement joins TRBV18 to TRBJ2-2; 7 positions agree with TRBD2. The length of the CDR3 is 16 residues. Germline V lookup: CDR1 KGHSH, CDR2 LQKENI. CDR3 DNA sequence: TGTGCCAGCCCACCACCGGGGAGGGCGAACACCGGGGAGCTGTTTTTT. It specifies CASPPPGRANTGELFF.

This clonotype was counted between two and nine times. The V gene is TRBV28, the J gene TRBJ2-1, with 13 bases aligning to TRBD2. The CDR3 is 16 residues long. Germline V gene lookup returns CDR1 MDHEN and CDR2 SYDVKM. V dropped 6 bases and J dropped 15; count of bases not matched to a gene: 17. The CDR3 nucleotides read TGTGCCAGCAGCATGACTAGCGGGAGGTCCTATGAGAGGGGGTTCTTC. This encodes CASSMTSGRSYERGFF. Variable domain in full (rest from reference TRBV28 and TRBJ2-1): DVKVTQSSRYLVKRTGEKVFLECVQDMDHENMFWYRQDPGLGLRLIYFSYDVKMKEKGDIPEGYSVSREKKERFSLILESASTNQTSMYLCASSMTSGRSYERGFFGPGTRLTVL.